Each of the 10 T cell receptor beta chains below was sequenced from the same sample in a study of low-dose radiotherapy and immunotherapy resistance in tumors. Time point indicated: before trial treatment. Primers used for first-strand cDNA, a TRAV- and TRBV-specific set, covered both alpha and beta chains. For amplifying TCRs, the PCR ran for about 22 cycles with Phusion, which was used together with a constant-region primer and the adapter on the V primers. TCRdb ran MiXCR on the reads and lists one entry per CDR3 protein. The data show approximately 89,000 distinct CDR3 sequences, with approximately 17% seen just once and 4.5% to 7.5% held by the top ten. Source: PBMCs, taken before treatment. Every receptor here comes from a male donor with prostate cancer.

This clonotype showed up just a few times. This chain connects TRBV6-1 to TRBJ1-2; 7 bases line up with TRBD1. Germline CDR1 and CDR2: MNHNS and SASEGT. The CDR3 contains 15 residues. Losses at the gene ends were 2 bases for V and 4 bases for J; bases not matched to a gene: 7. The CDR3 sequence is CASSETTGLGYGYTF. Written as DNA, the CDR3 is TGTGCCAGCAGTGAAACGACAGGGCTCGGCTATGGCTACACCTTC.

This clonotype came up many times. This chain uses TRBV4-3 with TRBJ2-2; D unclear. CDR3 size: 14 residues. Trimming removed 3 bases from V and 2 bases from J, with 7 bases in between. The germline V gene has CDR1 LGHNA and CDR2 YSLEER. The CDR3, as DNA: TGCGCCAGCAGCCAGTCCACTAACACCGGGGAGCTGTTTTTT. Protein sequence: CASSQSTNTGELFF.

The sample holds many counts of this clonotype. V usage is TRBV4-3 and J usage is TRBJ2-4; 11 positions match TRBD1. Germline CDR1 is LGHNA and CDR2 is YSLEER. CDR3 length equals 15 residues. The V and J ends lost 3 bases and 8 bases, in that order; junction bases with no gene match: 6. The CDR3 here is CASSHRTGGADIQYF. The CDR3 region has the DNA TGCGCCAGCAGCCACCGGACAGGGGGCGCGGACATTCAGTACTTC.

This clonotype was counted many times. This chain links TRBV19 with TRBJ2-1, with 9 positions matching TRBD2. The CDR3 covers 14 residues. With V trimmed by 7 bases and J by 7 bases, 8 bases remained unmatched. CDR1 is LNHDA and CDR2 is SQIVND in the germline V gene (reference sequence). The CDR3 loop reads CASTLIAGVNEQFF. In DNA form, the CDR3 reads TGTGCCAGTACCCTCATAGCGGGGGTTAATGAGCAGTTCTTC.

At least ten counts were recorded for this clonotype. The chain has TRBV7-8 and TRBJ1-5; weak D call: TRBD1 (6 bases). V lost 0 bases to trimming and J lost 3 bases, with 9 bases between them. Per the germline V gene, CDR1 is SGHVS and CDR2 is FQNEAQ. CDR3 size: 15 residues. The CDR3 loop is CASSLARQDNQPQHF. The CDR3 nucleotides read TGTGCCAGCAGCTTAGCCCGACAGGACAATCAGCCCCAGCATTTT.

This clonotype was recorded many times. This rearrangement joins TRBV28 to TRBJ1-5, with a weak D call TRBD1 (5 bases). Germline CDR1 and CDR2: MDHEN and SYDVKM. CDR3 length equals 15 residues. Deletions cut 5 bases from V and 0 bases from J, with 11 bases between. The CDR3 loop is CASSPRGLSNQPQHF. In DNA form, the CDR3 reads TGTGCCAGCAGTCCGAGGGGCCTTAGCAATCAGCCCCAGCATTTT.

J is TRBJ1-2 and V is TRBV5-1, with D tentatively TRBD1 (5 bases). Per germline, CDR1 SGHRS and CDR2 YFSETQ. Between the trimmed V and J ends, which lost 4 bases and 0 bases, there was a span of 13 bases. This CDR3 spans 15 amino acids. CDR3 loop: CASSPEAGSNYGYTF. CDR3 bases: TGCGCCAGCAGCCCCGAGGCAGGGTCTAACTATGGCTACACCTTC.

The chain employs TRBV9 and TRBJ2-1; TRBD2 matches at 10 bases. V was clipped by 2 bases and J by 8 bases; unmatched bases: 10. Per germline, CDR1 SGDLS and CDR2 YYNGEE. This CDR3 region has 16 residues. As DNA, the CDR3 is TGTGCCAGCAGCGTTACGAGCGGGAGGGCCGTAGATGAGCAGTTCTTC. Protein: CASSVTSGRAVDEQFF.

The genes are TRBV6-5 and TRBJ1-1; the D is unclear. Trimming removed 0 bases at V and 4 bases at J, with 15 bases between. Per the germline V gene, CDR1 is MNHEY and CDR2 is SVGAGI. This CDR3 spans 16 amino acids. CDR3 loop: CASSYSLMGGSTEAFF. Written as DNA, the CDR3 is TGTGCCAGCAGTTACTCGTTAATGGGAGGTAGCACTGAAGCTTTCTTT.

This clonotype has only a few counts. The gene calls are TRBV3-1 and TRBJ2-3; TRBD2 matches 7 bases. The germline V gene encodes CDR1 LGHDT and CDR2 YNNKEL (reference sequence). The CDR3 covers 16 residues. Trimming cost V 1 base and J 4 bases; bases outside gene matches: 8. As DNA, the CDR3 is TGTGCCAGCAGCCAAGGTACAGCGGGATTTTCAGATACGCAGTATTTT. Translating it yields CASSQGTAGFSDTQYF.